Below, 30 T cell receptor beta chains from the same sample are listed, as sequenced in a study of T cell repertoires in aging, cancer and after chemotherapy. TCR beta rearrangements were amplified from peripheral blood genomic DNA. A mixed TRB-A/B primer pool amplified rearranged TRB by multiplex touch-down PCR. TCRdb analysed the multiplex PCR reads with MiXCR anew, one entry per CDR3 protein. The sample lists roughly 3,500 distinct CDR3 sequences, roughly 26% seen once, with roughly an eighth in the top ten. The sequencing input was blood. The receptor set was obtained from a human donor with a solid tumor.

The chain combines TRBV9 with TRBJ2-7; 7 bases are a match to TRBD1. V was pared by 4 bases and J by 4 bases, with 8 bases of the junction left unmatched. CDR1 SGDLS and CDR2 YYNGEE come from the germline V gene. This CDR3 comprises 14 residues. CDR3 bases: TGTGCCAGCAGCCCCGAGGGGGCGCGGTACGAGCAGTACTTC. This gives the protein CASSPEGARYEQYF.

The V call is TRBV13, the J call TRBJ1-1; 11 nucleotides agree with TRBD1. The CDR3 has 14 amino acids. From germline, CDR1 is PRHDT and CDR2 FYEKMQ (reference sequence). V shed 7 bases and J 4 bases; nucleotides not matched to a gene: 5. CDR3 loop: CASTWTGGPTEAFF. In nucleotides, the CDR3 is TGTGCCAGCACTTGGACAGGGGGCCCCACTGAAGCTTTCTTT. The entire variable domain, with the rest obtained from reference TRBV13 and TRBJ1-1, is as follows: AAGVIQSPRHLIKEKRETATLKCYPIPRHDTVYWYQQGPGQDPQFLISFYEKMQSDKGSIPDRFSAQQFSDYHSELNMSSLELGDSALYFCASTWTGGPTEAFFGQGTRLTVV.

This clonotype qualifies as medium-sized. CDR3 loop: CAVPTGQGSNRPNTGELFF. The CDR3 DNA reads as TGTGCCGTCCCGACTGGGCAGGGATCAAACCGACCGAACACCGGGGAGCTGTTTTTT. The V call is TRBV10-3, the J call TRBJ2-2, with D perhaps TRBD1 (5 bases). Germline CDR1 is ENHRY and CDR2 is SYGVKD. The CDR3 runs to 19 residues. V shed 11 bases and J shed 0 bases, with 28 bases lying between them.

This clonotype is classed as medium-sized. This chain connects TRBV6-5 to TRBJ2-2; perhaps TRBD2 as D (5 bases). Germline V gene data show CDR1 as MNHEY and CDR2 as SVGAGI. Trimming took 10 bases from V and 2 from J, leaving 17 bases between them. This CDR3 is 15 amino acids long. This CDR3 is CATFARTFNTGELFF. CDR3 DNA sequence: TGTGCCACCTTCGCTCGGACTTTTAACACCGGGGAGCTGTTTTTT.

With respect to this clonotype: A much larger clone differs from this one at a single base, so this may be a read error. The chain carries TRBV12-3 or TRBV12-4 and TRBJ1-5; TRBD1 aligns across 8 bases. Germline trimming cut 7 bases from V and 5 bases from J; bases unmatched to any gene: 7. The CDR3 extends over 14 amino acids. The CDR3: CASTDVQGDQPQHF. The CDR3 DNA reads as TGTGCCAGCACCGATGTACAGGGGGATCAGCCCCAGCATTTT.

Judged by abundance, this clonotype is medium-sized. J is TRBJ1-3 and V is TRBV27; D not certain. The length of the CDR3 is 14 residues. Trimming stripped 8 bases from V and 0 bases from J, with 11 bases between. The germline gives CDR1 MNHEY, CDR2 SMNVEV (reference sequence). The CDR3 DNA reads as TGTGCCAGCGGCGCAGGACTCTCTGGAAACACCATATATTTT. It specifies CASGAGLSGNTIYF.

This clonotype rates as medium-sized. V usage is TRBV6-1 and J usage is TRBJ2-7, with 7 bases lining up with TRBD1. The CDR3 sequence is 16 residues long. The germline gives CDR1 MNHNS, CDR2 SASEGT. J was trimmed by 2 bases and V by 6 bases; bases with no gene match: 13. The CDR3, as DNA: TGTGCCAGCAGGCCTGAAAGAAGGGACAGTACCTACGAGCAGTACTTC. Its protein product is CASRPERRDSTYEQYF.

In this sample, this clonotype turned up a few times. The V call is TRBV4-3, the J call TRBJ1-2; no definite D call. The CDR3 loop spans 13 amino acids. V shed 0 bases and J shed 4 bases, with 6 bases lying between them. Germline V gene data show CDR1 as LGHNA and CDR2 as YSLEER. The CDR3 is CASSQETSYGYTF. CDR3 sequence (DNA): TGCGCCAGCAGCCAAGAGACCAGCTATGGCTACACCTTC.

By sample share, this clonotype is medium-sized. The chain recombines TRBV6-5 with TRBJ2-5; TRBD2 aligns across 12 bases. Germline V gene lookup returns CDR1 MNHEY and CDR2 SVGAGI. The CDR3 loop spans 17 amino acids. V shed 4 bases, J shed 2 bases, and the junction held 8 bases outside the gene matches. The chain's CDR3 is CASSFYSSGGDQETQYF. The CDR3 DNA reads TGTGCCAGCAGTTTCTACTCTAGCGGGGGGGATCAAGAGACCCAGTACTTC.

This clonotype qualifies as medium-sized (0.01 to 0.1%). The CDR3 sequence: CASSLASGVAGAQYF. In DNA form, the CDR3 reads TGTGCCAGCAGCTTAGCATCGGGGGTAGCTGGAGCCCAGTACTTC. This rearrangement joins TRBV7-9 to TRBJ2-5; D may be TRBD2 (6 bases). Trimming removed 0 bases at V and 9 bases at J, with 17 bases between. Germline assignment: CDR1 SEHNR and CDR2 FQNEAQ (reference sequence). The CDR3 consists of 15 residues.

By sample share, this clonotype is medium-sized. J is TRBJ2-7 and V is TRBV6-1; D is possibly TRBD1 (6 bases). This CDR3 has 15 residues. V was shortened by 1 base and J by 3 bases, with 13 bases between the two germline ends. Looked up from germline, CDR1 is MNHNS and CDR2 is SASEGT. CDR3 coding DNA: TGTGCCAGCAGTGAAGAGTGGGACACTTACTACGAGCAGTACTTC. Residues: CASSEEWDTYYEQYF.

The CDR3 nucleotides are TGCAGTGCTAGGCCGGGACAGGGGGTTATTGGAGCCAAAAACATTCAGTACTTC. It codes for CSARPGQGVIGAKNIQYF. The V gene is TRBV20-1, the J gene TRBJ2-4, with 11 bases matching TRBD1. The germline V gene has CDR1 DFQATT and CDR2 SNEGSKA (reference sequence). V lost 3 bases, J lost 0 bases, and 10 bases stayed unmatched. The CDR3 has 18 residues.

The chain joins TRBV11-2 to TRBJ1-6, with D unresolved. Trimming removed 0 bases from V and 9 bases from J, with 9 bases in between. CDR3 length: 14 amino acids. From germline, CDR1 is SGHAT and CDR2 FQNNGV. The CDR3 nucleotides read TGTGCCAGCAGCTTAGAAGCGGGTACTTCACCCCTCCACTTT. It translates to CASSLEAGTSPLHF.

The chain recombines TRBV6-4 with TRBJ2-1; D is perhaps TRBD1 or TRBD2 (5 bases each). The CDR3 is 16 residues long. Germline loops: CDR1 MRHNA, CDR2 SNTAGT. With 6 bases removed from V and 6 bases from J, the gap between germline ends came to 21 bases. In DNA, the CDR3 is TGTGCCAGCAGCCCACGCCCGGGACCCCAGGGCAATGAGCAGTTCTTC. It yields the protein CASSPRPGPQGNEQFF.

By share, this clonotype ranks as medium-sized. CDR3 residues: CASSFDRDRGTTGANVLTF. The DNA of the CDR3 is TGTGCCAGCAGTTTCGACCGGGACAGGGGAACTACTGGGGCCAACGTCCTGACTTTC. The chain is built from TRBV6-2 or TRBV6-3 and TRBJ2-6; 10 bases align to TRBD1. Germline V gives CDR1 MNHEY, CDR2 SVGEGT. The V segment lost 4 bases and the J segment 2 bases; nucleotides outside the gene matches: 11. The CDR3 is made up of 19 amino acids.

This clonotype is medium-sized within its sample. The chain links TRBV5-6 to TRBJ2-1; D is unresolved. The germline V gene encodes CDR1 SGHDT and CDR2 YYEEEE. This CDR3 has 15 amino acids. The V end lost 4 bases, the J end lost 2 bases, and 13 bases lay between the germline ends. CDR3: CASSLYSLTYNEQFF. In nucleotides, the CDR3 is TGTGCCAGCAGCCTATACAGTTTAACCTACAATGAGCAGTTCTTC.

By share of the sample, this clonotype is large. As DNA, the CDR3 is TGTGCCAGCAGGGTCGCAGGGAACTATGGCTACACCTTC. As protein: CASRVAGNYGYTF. This sequence joins TRBV6-2 or TRBV6-3 and TRBJ1-2, with D perhaps TRBD1 (5 bases). CDR3 size: 13 residues. The V end was cut by 6 bases, the J end by 2 bases, with 10 bases between. In germline, CDR1 is MNHEY, CDR2 SVGEGT.

This clonotype has just a few counts. CDR3 residues: CASSQNRGLNTEAFF. The CDR3 nucleotides read TGTGCCAGCAGCCAAAACAGGGGCTTGAACACTGAAGCTTTCTTT. The chain employs TRBV4-2 and TRBJ1-1; TRBD1 agrees at 7 bases. CDR1 and CDR2 (germline): LGHNA, YNFKEQ. V shed 2 bases and J 0 bases; nucleotides not matched to a gene: 3. The CDR3 runs 15 residues.

The rearrangement uses TRBV15 and TRBJ2-3; the match to TRBD2 covers 12 bases. Germline loops: CDR1 LNHNV, CDR2 YYDKDF (reference sequence). The ends lost 6 bases at V and 4 bases at J; junction bases unmatched: 11. CDR3 length: 17 amino acids. The CDR3: CATRSSILAGGSDTQYF. CDR3 coding DNA: TGTGCCACCAGGAGTTCGATACTAGCGGGGGGATCAGATACGCAGTATTTT. The complete variable domain, with remaining parts taken from reference TRBV15 and TRBJ2-3, reads DAMVIQNPRYQVTQFGKPVTLSCSQTLNHNVMYWYQQKSSQAPKLLFHYYDKDFNNEADTPDNFQSRRPNTSFCFLDIRSPGLGDTAMYLCATRSSILAGGSDTQYFGPGTRLTVL.

This clonotype qualifies as medium-sized. The chain carries TRBV10-3 and TRBJ2-2, with D tentatively TRBD1 or TRBD2 (5 bases each). The CDR3 sequence is 14 residues long. The V end was cut by 2 bases, the J end by 7 bases, with 11 bases between. The germline gives CDR1 ENHRY, CDR2 SYGVKD. CDR3 sequence (DNA): TGTGCCATCAGTGAGGGGGCAGGGAGCGGGGAGCTGTTTTTT. This sequence encodes CAISEGAGSGELFF.

This clonotype is medium-sized within its sample. This chain joins TRBV12-3 or TRBV12-4 and TRBJ1-2; TRBD1 agrees at 8 bases. The CDR3 is 13 residues long. The J segment lost 4 bases and the V segment lost 6 bases, leaving 4 bases of the junction unmatched. In DNA, the CDR3 is TGTGCCAGCAGCCAAGGACAGGGCTATGGCTACACCTTC. Translating it yields CASSQGQGYGYTF.

This clonotype is categorized as medium-sized. The rearrangement uses TRBV19 and TRBJ1-2; 7 bases match TRBD1. The CDR3 consists of 15 residues. CDR1 is LNHDA and CDR2 is SQIVND in the germline V gene (reference sequence). The junction had 9 bases not matched to a gene; V was cut back by 3 bases and J by 5 bases. The CDR3 is CASSIPTTGWYGYTF. DNA of the CDR3: TGTGCCAGTAGTATCCCCACGACAGGGTGGTATGGCTACACCTTC.

By share, this clonotype ranks as medium-sized. The chain uses TRBV19 and TRBJ1-2; possibly TRBD1 for D (6 bases). V was shortened by 6 bases and J by 2 bases, with 16 bases between the two germline ends. From germline, CDR1 is LNHDA and CDR2 SQIVND (reference sequence). The CDR3 has 15 residues. CDR3 nucleotides: TGTGCCAGTAGCCCGGTGGGGGGGCCGAACTATGGCTACACCTTC. This translates into CASSPVGGPNYGYTF. The variable domain in full, with the rest retrieved from reference TRBV19 and TRBJ1-2, is DGGITQSPKYLFRKEGQNVTLSCEQNLNHDAMYWYRQDPGQGLRLIYYSQIVNDFQKGDIAEGYSVSREKKESFPLTVTSAQKNPTAFYLCASSPVGGPNYGYTFGSGTRLTVV.

This clonotype qualifies as large. The gene calls are TRBV7-6 and TRBJ2-2, with TRBD2 matching 10 bases. Germline trimming cut 5 bases from V and 2 bases from J; bases unmatched to any gene: 8. This CDR3 region has 17 residues. CDR1 is SGHVS and CDR2 is FNYEAQ in the germline V gene. The CDR3 here is CASSVFSGGTNTGELFF. Written as DNA, the CDR3 is TGTGCCAGCAGCGTATTTAGCGGGGGGACAAACACCGGGGAGCTGTTTTTT.

This clonotype is deemed medium-sized. The chain couples TRBV7-9 to TRBJ2-7, with 9 bases identical to TRBD1. After removal of 4 bases from V and 4 bases from J, the junction contained 5 bases not matched to a gene. This CDR3 is built from 14 residues. The germline CDR1 and CDR2 sequences are SEHNR and FQNEAQ (reference sequence). In nucleotides, the CDR3 is TGTGCCAGCAGCTCCTGGACAGGGGCGTACGAGCAGTACTTC. Amino acids: CASSSWTGAYEQYF.

By share, this clonotype ranks as medium-sized. V gene TRBV7-6 combines with J gene TRBJ1-2; 7 positions agree with TRBD1. Germline V gene data show CDR1 as SGHVS and CDR2 as FNYEAQ. The V gene end was trimmed by 1 base and the J gene end by 8 bases; junction bases not matched to a gene: 7. The CDR3 consists of 14 residues. This CDR3 is CASSLGGATGGYTF. The CDR3 DNA reads TGTGCCAGCAGCTTAGGCGGCGCGACAGGGGGCTACACCTTC.

The genes are TRBV2 and TRBJ2-3; perhaps TRBD2 as D (6 bases). The CDR3 runs 14 residues. The V gene's germline CDR1 is SNHLY and CDR2 FYNNEI. Deletions cut 5 bases from V and 1 base from J, with 10 bases between. CDR3 sequence: CASSRGTRTDTQYF. The CDR3 nucleotides read TGTGCCAGCAGTCGAGGGACTCGCACAGATACGCAGTATTTT.

The CDR3 is CASSQGAGALQGEKLFF. The CDR3 DNA reads as TGTGCCAGCAGCCAGGGAGCAGGGGCCCTACAAGGGGAAAAACTGTTTTTT. This rearrangement joins TRBV7-2 to TRBJ1-4, with a weak D call TRBD1 (6 bases). Trimming removed 5 bases from V and 8 bases from J, with 24 bases in between. Germline V gene data show CDR1 as SGHTA and CDR2 as FQGNSA. The CDR3 runs to 17 residues.

In its sample, this clonotype ranks as medium-sized. The chain joins TRBV27 to TRBJ2-7, with 16 bases fitting TRBD2. V shed 6 bases and J 2 bases; nucleotides not matched to a gene: 7. The CDR3 covers 17 residues. From germline, CDR1 is MNHEY and CDR2 SMNVEV (reference sequence). The CDR3 region has the DNA TGTGCCAGCAGACTAACCGGGACTAGCGGGGGGGCCTACGAGCAGTACTTC. It codes for CASRLTGTSGGAYEQYF.

The chain is built from TRBV19 and TRBJ2-6; no definite D call. The CDR3 is 14 amino acids. CDR1 is LNHDA, CDR2 SQIVND, per germline (reference sequence). The V end was cut by 7 bases, the J end by 2 bases, with 9 bases between. The CDR3 nucleotides read TGTGCCAGTACTCATCTGACTGGGGCCAACGTCCTGACTTTC. Protein sequence: CASTHLTGANVLTF.